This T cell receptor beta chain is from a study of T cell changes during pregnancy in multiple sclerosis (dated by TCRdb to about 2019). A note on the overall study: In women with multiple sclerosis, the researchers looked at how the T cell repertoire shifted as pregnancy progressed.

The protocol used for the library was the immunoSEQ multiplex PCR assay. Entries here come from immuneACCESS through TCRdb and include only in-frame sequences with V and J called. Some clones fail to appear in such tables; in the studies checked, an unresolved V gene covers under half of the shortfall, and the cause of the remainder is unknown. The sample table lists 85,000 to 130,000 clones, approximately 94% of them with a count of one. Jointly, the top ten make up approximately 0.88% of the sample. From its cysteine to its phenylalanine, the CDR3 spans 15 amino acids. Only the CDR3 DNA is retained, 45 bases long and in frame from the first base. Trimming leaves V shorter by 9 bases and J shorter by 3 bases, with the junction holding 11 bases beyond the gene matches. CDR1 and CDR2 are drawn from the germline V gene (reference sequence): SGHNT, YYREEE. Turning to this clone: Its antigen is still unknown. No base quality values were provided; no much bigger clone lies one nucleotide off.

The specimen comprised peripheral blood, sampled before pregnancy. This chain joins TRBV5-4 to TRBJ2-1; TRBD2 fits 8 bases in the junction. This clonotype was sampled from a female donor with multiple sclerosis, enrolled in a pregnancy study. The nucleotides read TGTGCCACCAAGAGCGGGAGTCCCCACTACAATGAGCAGTTCTTC. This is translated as CATKSGSPHYNEQFF.